Below, 4 T cell receptor beta chains from the same sample are listed, as sequenced in a study of Ad26.COV2.S vaccination and SARS-CoV-2 variants. Repertoires were generated with immunoSEQ multiplex PCR, while TCRdb's copy carries only in-frame clones and drops some. The sample has more than 350,000 clones; around 90% are singletons. The treatment: 15 to 20 received Ad26.COV2.S at low or high dose, single or two shots; about five received placebo; per-sample allocation not given. Samples were taken on day 63 after the first vaccine or placebo injection. Sequenced here: peripheral blood, sampled in a trial of Ad26.COV2.S vaccine versus placebo. The receptors originated from a person between 18 and 65 years old who received the Ad26.COV2.S COVID-19 vaccine or a placebo.

The chain recombines TRBV19 with TRBJ1-6; TRBD1 aligns across 7 bases. There are 13 residues in the CDR3. Looked up from germline, CDR1 is LNHDA and CDR2 is SQIVND (reference sequence). Trimming cost V 6 bases and J 9 bases; bases outside gene matches: 5. The CDR3 DNA reads as TGTGCCAGTAGGATAACAGGGGCTTCACCCCTCCACTTT. This gives the protein CASRITGASPLHF.

This chain joins TRBV6-5 and TRBJ2-3; a possible D gene is TRBD2 (5 bases). The CDR3 loop spans 13 amino acids. Trimming shortened V by 4 bases and J by 4 bases, and 9 bases separated the two germline ends. Germline values: CDR1 MNHEY, CDR2 SVGAGI. The CDR3 DNA reads TGTGCCAGCAGTTCGAGGGCTGCAGATACGCAGTATTTT. Translation: CASSSRAADTQYF.

This clone was seen more than once but under ten times. The chain recombines TRBV6-1 with TRBJ1-2, with D possibly TRBD1 on 6 matching bases. Trimming pared 0 bases from V and 0 bases from J, leaving 11 bases between. CDR3 length equals 16 residues. Germline V lookup: CDR1 MNHNS, CDR2 SASEGT. DNA of the CDR3: TGTGCCAGCAGTGAAGCGGAACAGGGAACTAACTATGGCTACACCTTC. Translating gives CASSEAEQGTNYGYTF.

This chain joins TRBV6-2 or TRBV6-3 and TRBJ2-1, with 7 nucleotides matching TRBD2. Germline CDR1 is MNHEY and CDR2 is SVGEGT. Trimming removed 6 bases from V and 7 bases from J; junction bases left unmatched: 12. The CDR3 has 15 amino acids. CDR3 DNA: TGTGCCAGCAGCACCCGGGCGGGAGTACCGAATGAGCAGTTCTTC. It is translated as CASSTRAGVPNEQFF.